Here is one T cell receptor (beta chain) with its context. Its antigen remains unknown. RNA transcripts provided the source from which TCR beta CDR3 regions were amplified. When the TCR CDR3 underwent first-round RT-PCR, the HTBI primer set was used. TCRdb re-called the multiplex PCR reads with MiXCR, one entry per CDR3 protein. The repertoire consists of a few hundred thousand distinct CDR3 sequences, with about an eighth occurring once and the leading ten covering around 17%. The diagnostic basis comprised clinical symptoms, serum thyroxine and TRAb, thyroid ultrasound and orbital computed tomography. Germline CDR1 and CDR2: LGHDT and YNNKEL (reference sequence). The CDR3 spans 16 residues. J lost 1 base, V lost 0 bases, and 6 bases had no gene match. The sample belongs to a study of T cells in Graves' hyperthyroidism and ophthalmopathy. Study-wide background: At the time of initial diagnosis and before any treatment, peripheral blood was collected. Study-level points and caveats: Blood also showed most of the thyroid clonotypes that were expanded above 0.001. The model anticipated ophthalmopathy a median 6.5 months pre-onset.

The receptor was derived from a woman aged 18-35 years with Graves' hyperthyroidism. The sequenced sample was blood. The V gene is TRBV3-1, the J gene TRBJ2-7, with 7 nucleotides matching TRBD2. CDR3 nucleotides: TGTGCCAGCAGCCAAGATCCCGCGGGAGCTTCCTACGAGCAGTACTTC. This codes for CASSQDPAGASYEQYF.